The 17 T cell receptor beta chains listed next were all sequenced from one sample in a study of T cell responses to AZD1222 COVID-19 vaccine. The method was immunoSEQ multiplex PCR; TCRdb's version includes in-frame clones alone and lacks a portion of them. The sample contains roughly 89,000 clones, 88% of which appear only once. The specimen comprised peripheral blood, sampled on day 0 of MenACWY control vaccination. These receptors came from an adult in good health.

The chain is built from TRBV10-3 and TRBJ1-1; D gene unclear. Germline V gene data show CDR1 as ENHRY and CDR2 as SYGVKD. V was trimmed by 7 bases and J by 4 bases, leaving 19 bases between them. The CDR3 sequence is 15 residues long. This CDR3 is CAINFADFPPTEAFF. DNA for the CDR3: TGTGCCATCAACTTTGCTGACTTCCCTCCCACTGAAGCTTTCTTT.

This rearrangement joins TRBV5-1 to TRBJ2-1; 8 bases agree with TRBD2. The V segment lost 4 bases and the J segment 6 bases; nucleotides outside the gene matches: 9. CDR3 length: 15 residues. Germline V gives CDR1 SGHRS, CDR2 YFSETQ. CDR3 amino acids: CASSKTGLGANEQFF. CDR3 nucleotides: TGCGCCAGCAGCAAAACGGGACTAGGGGCCAATGAGCAGTTCTTC.

The rearrangement uses TRBV7-9 and TRBJ1-1, with a possible D match to TRBD1 (6 bases). Per the germline V gene, CDR1 is SEHNR and CDR2 is FQNEAQ (reference sequence). V gave up 3 bases and J gave up 7 bases, with 9 bases separating them. CDR3 length equals 12 residues. CDR3: CASSFGQFEAFF. Written as DNA, the CDR3 is TGTGCCAGCAGCTTTGGACAGTTTGAAGCTTTCTTT. The variable domain in full, with the rest retrieved from reference TRBV7-9 and TRBJ1-1, is DTGVSQNPRHKITKRGQNVTFRCDPISEHNRLYWYRQTLGQGPEFLTYFQNEAQLEKSRLLSDRFSAERPKGSFSTLEIQRTEQGDSAMYLCASSFGQFEAFFGQGTRLTVV.

The chain has TRBV28 and TRBJ1-2; possible D gene TRBD1, 6 bases. Between the trimmed V and J ends, which lost 7 bases and 4 bases, there was a span of 16 bases. Germline values: CDR1 MDHEN, CDR2 SYDVKM. CDR3 size: 14 residues. The CDR3 is CASNYGTTTYGYTF. The DNA of the CDR3 is TGTGCCAGCAACTACGGGACAACTACCTATGGCTACACCTTC.

The chain uses TRBV18 and TRBJ2-1; TRBD2 aligns across 14 bases. Germline V gene data show CDR1 as KGHSH and CDR2 as LQKENI. J was trimmed by 8 bases and V by 2 bases; bases with no gene match: 11. The CDR3 has 18 amino acids. The CDR3 nucleotides are TGTGCCAGCTCACCAATTGGGACTAGCGGGAGTGGAGTCGATGAGCAGTTCTTC. Protein: CASSPIGTSGSGVDEQFF. The entire variable domain, with the rest obtained from reference TRBV18 and TRBJ2-1, is as follows: NAGVMQNPRHLVRRRGQEARLRCSPMKGHSHVYWYRQLPEEGLKFMVYLQKENIIDESGMPKERFSAEFPKEGPSILRIQQVVRGDSAAYFCASSPIGTSGSGVDEQFFGPGTRLTVL.

The chain carries TRBV4-1 and TRBJ2-1, with 10 bases aligning to TRBD2. The V segment lost 4 bases and the J segment 3 bases; nucleotides outside the gene matches: 3. CDR3 length: 15 amino acids. Germline CDR1 and CDR2: MGHRA and YSYEKL. CDR3 coding DNA: TGCGCCAGCAGCCCGAGCGGGGGGGGCTACAATGAGCAGTTCTTC. Protein product: CASSPSGGGYNEQFF.

The chain combines TRBV11-2 with TRBJ1-1; 8 bases map to TRBD1. The CDR3 is 13 amino acids. Per the germline V gene, CDR1 is SGHAT and CDR2 is FQNNGV. With 5 bases clipped from V and 3 bases from J, the junction kept 2 bases outside the gene matches. CDR3 amino acids: CASSPDRDTEAFF. The CDR3 DNA is TGTGCCAGCAGCCCGGACAGGGACACTGAAGCTTTCTTT.

This chain joins TRBV27 and TRBJ2-1, with D unclear. Per germline, CDR1 MNHEY and CDR2 SMNVEV (reference sequence). The V end was cut by 5 bases, the J end by 2 bases, with 13 bases between. CDR3 length equals 15 residues. CDR3 DNA sequence: TGTGCCAGCAGTACGTACCCCTCTACCTACAATGAGCAGTTCTTC. Its translation is CASSTYPSTYNEQFF.

J is TRBJ2-3 and V is TRBV3-1 (or the pseudogene TRBV3-2); D assignment may be TRBD1 or TRBD2 (6 bases each). The CDR3 sequence is 16 residues long. Germline V lookup: CDR1 LGHDT, CDR2 YNNKEL (reference sequence). V lost 1 base and J 2 bases, leaving 13 bases between the germline ends. The CDR3 loop is CASSQGGAYLTDTQYF. In DNA, the CDR3 is TGTGCCAGCAGCCAAGGGGGGGCCTATCTCACAGATACGCAGTATTTT.

The gene calls are TRBV10-3 and TRBJ2-5, with 8 bases matching TRBD1. CDR1 and CDR2 from the germline V gene are ENHRY and SYGVKD. CDR3 length equals 15 residues. The junction had 6 bases not matched to a gene; V was cut back by 6 bases and J by 0 bases. The CDR3 nucleotides read TGTGCCATCAGGTCCGCGACAGGGGACCAAGAGACCCAGTACTTC. Protein sequence: CAIRSATGDQETQYF.

The chain carries TRBV6-5 and TRBJ1-1; 7 nucleotides agree with TRBD1. CDR1 MNHEY and CDR2 SVGAGI come from the germline V gene. The CDR3 has 15 residues. V was clipped by 2 bases and J by 4 bases; unmatched bases: 7. The CDR3 reads CASSYGGTVGTEAFF. CDR3 bases: TGTGCCAGCAGTTACGGTGGGACAGTGGGCACTGAAGCTTTCTTT.

The rearrangement links TRBV29-1 to TRBJ2-3, with D possibly being TRBD2 (6 bases). Trimming removed 6 bases from V and 6 bases from J, with 19 bases in between. The CDR3 is made up of 14 amino acids. Per germline, CDR1 SQVTM and CDR2 ANQGSEA. For the CDR3, the DNA is TGCAGCGTGTACCGGGACTCCTCAACGGATACGCAGTATTTT. Protein sequence: CSVYRDSSTDTQYF.

This clone was seen more than once but under ten times. V and J are TRBV5-1 and TRBJ1-2, with unresolved D. The CDR3 loop spans 14 amino acids. Germline V gene data show CDR1 as SGHRS and CDR2 as YFSETQ. The V and J ends lost 4 bases and 0 bases respectively, with 10 bases between them. CDR3 DNA sequence: TGCGCCAGCAGCACCCAACCAGCTAACTATGGCTACACCTTC. The encoded protein is CASSTQPANYGYTF.

The chain has TRBV7-8 and TRBJ2-5, with D perhaps given as TRBD1 or TRBD2 (5 bases each). This CDR3 spans 14 amino acids. Germline loops: CDR1 SGHVS, CDR2 FQNEAQ. Trimming left V 3 bases short and J 1 base short, with 9 bases between. In DNA form, the CDR3 reads TGTGCCAGCAGCTTCGCCGGGACCCAAGAGACCCAGTACTTC. Translating gives CASSFAGTQETQYF. Supplemented by reference TRBV7-8 and TRBJ2-5, the full variable domain reads GAGVSQSPRYKVAKRGQDVALRCDPISGHVSLFWYQQALGQGPEFLTYFQNEAQLDKSGLPSDRFFAERPEGSVSTLKIQRTQQEDSAVYLCASSFAGTQETQYFGPGTRLLVL.

V usage is TRBV30 and J usage is TRBJ1-1; the D is unclear. V was cut by 2 bases and J by 0 bases, with 10 bases left in between. Germline V gives CDR1 GTSNPN, CDR2 SVGIG (reference sequence). The CDR3 is 14 residues long. The CDR3 DNA reads as TGTGCCTGGAGTCCCCTCTCCTTGAACACTGAAGCTTTCTTT. It encodes CAWSPLSLNTEAFF.

This clone was detected once. The J gene is TRBJ1-5, the V gene TRBV2; D uncertain. Germline V CDR1 and CDR2: SNHLY, FYNNEI. V was cut by 1 base and J by 0 bases, with 19 bases left in between. The CDR3 length is 19 residues. The CDR3 nucleotides are TGTGCCAGCAGTGAAGGAGGCGAAACCCTAAGTATTAGCAATCAGCCCCAGCATTTT. Its translation is CASSEGGETLSISNQPQHF.

In its sample, this clone was seen a few times. The chain links TRBV28 to TRBJ2-2, with 8 bases that match TRBD1. There are 19 residues in the CDR3. The V gene end was trimmed by 2 bases and the J gene end by 7 bases; junction bases not matched to a gene: 18. Germline lookup yields CDR1 MDHEN and CDR2 SYDVKM. DNA for the CDR3: TGTGCCAGCAGTTTAAATCTGATGCGTTGGCACAGGGGGGTCGGGGAGCTGTTTTTT. Translating gives CASSLNLMRWHRGVGELFF.